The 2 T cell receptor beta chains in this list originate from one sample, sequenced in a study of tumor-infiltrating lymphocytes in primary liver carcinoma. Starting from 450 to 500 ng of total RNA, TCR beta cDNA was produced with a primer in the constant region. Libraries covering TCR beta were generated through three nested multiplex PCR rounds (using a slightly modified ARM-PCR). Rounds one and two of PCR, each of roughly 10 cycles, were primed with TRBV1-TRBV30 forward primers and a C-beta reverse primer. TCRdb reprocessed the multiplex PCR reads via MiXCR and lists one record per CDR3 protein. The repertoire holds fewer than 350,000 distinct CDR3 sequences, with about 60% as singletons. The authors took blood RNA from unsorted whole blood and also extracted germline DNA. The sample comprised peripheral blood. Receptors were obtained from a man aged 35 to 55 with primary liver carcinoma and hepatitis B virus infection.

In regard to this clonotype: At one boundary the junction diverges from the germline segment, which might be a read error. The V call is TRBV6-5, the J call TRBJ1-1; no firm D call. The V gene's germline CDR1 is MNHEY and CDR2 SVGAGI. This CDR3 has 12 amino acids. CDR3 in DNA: TGTGCCAGCAGTCTCCCGAACACTAAAGCTTTCTTT. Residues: CASSLPNTKAFF.

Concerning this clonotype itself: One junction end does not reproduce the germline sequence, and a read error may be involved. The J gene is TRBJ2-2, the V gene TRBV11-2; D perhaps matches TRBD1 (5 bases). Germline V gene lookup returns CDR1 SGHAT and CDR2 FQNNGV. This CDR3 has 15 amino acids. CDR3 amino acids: CASGLLDRGSGELFF. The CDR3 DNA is TGTGCCAGCGGCTTACTGGATAGGGGTTCCGGGGAGCTGTTTTTT.